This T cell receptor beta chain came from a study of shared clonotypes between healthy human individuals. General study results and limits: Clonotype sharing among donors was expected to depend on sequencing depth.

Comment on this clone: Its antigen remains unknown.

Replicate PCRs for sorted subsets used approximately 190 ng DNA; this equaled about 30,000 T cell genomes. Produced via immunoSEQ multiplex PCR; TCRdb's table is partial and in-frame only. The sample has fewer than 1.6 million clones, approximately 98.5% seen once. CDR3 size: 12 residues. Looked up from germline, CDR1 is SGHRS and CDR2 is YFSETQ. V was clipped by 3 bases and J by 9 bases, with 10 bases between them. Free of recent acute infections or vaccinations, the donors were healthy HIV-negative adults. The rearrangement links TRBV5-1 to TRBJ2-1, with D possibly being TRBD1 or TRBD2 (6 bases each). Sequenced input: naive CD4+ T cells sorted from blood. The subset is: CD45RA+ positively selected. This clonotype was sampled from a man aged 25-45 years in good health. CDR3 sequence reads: CASSSWGAEQFF. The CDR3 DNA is TGCGCCAGCAGCTCTTGGGGGGCTGAGCAGTTCTTC.